These 21 T cell receptor beta chains came from one sample sequenced in a study of blood T cell repertoires in COVID-19. TCRdb's table, derived via immunoSEQ multiplex PCR, lists solely in-frame clones and lacks some. The sample shows 350,000 to 400,000 clones, 88% of them seen only once. The sequenced material came from PBMCs or T cells enriched from blood (not recorded which). These receptors originate from a woman between 18 and 29 years old who had recovered from COVID-19.

About this clone: A read error is likely here: a far larger clone is one base away. The chain carries TRBV6-4 and TRBJ2-2, with 10 bases aligning to TRBD1. V shed 6 bases and J 3 bases; nucleotides not matched to a gene: 1. This CDR3 spans 14 amino acids. CDR1 is MRHNA, CDR2 SNTAGT, per germline. The DNA for the CDR3 is TGTGCCAGCAGGGGGACAGGGGACACCGGGGAGCTGTTTTTT. This translates into CASRGTGDTGELFF.

This chain joins TRBV6-5 and TRBJ1-1; D remains unclear. Trimming removed 2 bases at V and 1 base at J, with 5 bases between. This CDR3 has 13 amino acids. Per the germline V gene, CDR1 is MNHEY and CDR2 is SVGAGI. The CDR3 coding sequence is TGTGCCAGCAGTTACGGCACGAACACTGAAGCTTTCTTT. Translated, it gives CASSYGTNTEAFF.

The chain carries TRBV5-1 and TRBJ2-3, with 8 bases aligning to TRBD1. The CDR3 has 15 residues. CDR1 is SGHRS and CDR2 is YFSETQ in the germline V gene. The trim removed 5 bases at V and 4 bases at J, leaving 9 bases unmatched. The CDR3 DNA sequence: TGCGCCAGCAGGGTGGACAGGGCAATATCAGATACGCAGTATTTT. As protein: CASRVDRAISDTQYF.

This chain links TRBV6-2 or TRBV6-3 with TRBJ2-7; 8 bases fit TRBD1. Per the germline V gene, CDR1 is MNHEY and CDR2 is SVGEGT. This CDR3 is built from 13 residues. J lost 4 bases, V lost 5 bases, and 4 bases had no gene match. The CDR3 DNA reads TGTGCCAGCAGTGCAGGGGGCTCATACGAGCAGTACTTC. It encodes CASSAGGSYEQYF.

This rearrangement joins TRBV19 to TRBJ1-2; no clear D gene. The CDR3 has 14 amino acids. The V end was cut by 3 bases, the J end by 2 bases, with 10 bases between. Per the germline V gene, CDR1 is LNHDA and CDR2 is SQIVND (reference sequence). This CDR3 is CASSIVSGNYGYTF. The DNA of the CDR3 is TGTGCCAGTAGTATCGTTTCGGGGAACTATGGCTACACCTTC.

This clone was found once. This rearrangement joins TRBV3-1 (or the pseudogene TRBV3-2) to TRBJ2-7; the match to TRBD1 covers 12 bases. This CDR3 is built from 15 residues. With V trimmed by 3 bases and J by 6 bases, 6 bases remained unmatched. The germline V gene encodes CDR1 LGHDT and CDR2 YNNKEL (reference sequence). The chain's CDR3 is CASSHAGQGACEQYF. In DNA form, the CDR3 reads TGTGCCAGCAGCCACGCGGGACAGGGGGCGTGCGAGCAGTACTTC.

The chain carries TRBV10-3 and TRBJ1-2; D remains ambiguous. The length of the CDR3 is 15 residues. Per germline, CDR1 ENHRY and CDR2 SYGVKD. V lost 7 bases and J lost 7, with 22 bases in between. CDR3 nucleotide sequence: TGTGCCATCAATACCCTGGGTTTGGCCCGCGGTGGCTACACCTTC. Residues: CAINTLGLARGGYTF.

CDR3: CASSLAGTGSYEQYF. The CDR3 DNA follows: TGTGCCAGCTCCCTCGCCGGGACTGGGTCCTACGAGCAGTACTTC. The chain is built from TRBV18 and TRBJ2-7; TRBD2 is a possible D gene (6 bases). Trimming took off 6 bases at V and 1 base at J, with 16 bases between the two ends. Germline V gene lookup returns CDR1 KGHSH and CDR2 LQKENI. The length of the CDR3 is 15 residues.

V usage is TRBV30 and J usage is TRBJ1-1; possibly TRBD1 for D (5 bases). Looked up from germline, CDR1 is GTSNPN and CDR2 is SVGIG (reference sequence). The CDR3 sequence is 13 residues long. V was pared by 2 bases and J by 2 bases, with 9 bases between. CDR3: CAWSRQKNTEAFF. CDR3 DNA sequence: TGTGCCTGGAGTAGACAGAAAAACACTGAAGCTTTCTTT.

This sequence joins TRBV19 and TRBJ1-3, with a tentative D call TRBD1 (6 bases). Trimming removed 8 bases from V and 0 bases from J, with 14 bases in between. CDR1 and CDR2 from the germline V gene are LNHDA and SQIVND (reference sequence). CDR3 size: 15 residues. The chain's CDR3 is CASAGVGYSGNTIYF. The CDR3 DNA follows: TGTGCCAGTGCAGGGGTCGGCTACTCTGGAAACACCATATATTTT.

The chain recombines TRBV6-5 with TRBJ1-3, with D tentatively TRBD1 (5 bases). CDR3 size: 13 residues. In germline, CDR1 is MNHEY, CDR2 SVGAGI. Trimming removed 7 bases at V and 2 bases at J, with 9 bases between. CDR3 bases: TGTGCCAGCATCAGGGAGGCTGGAAACACCATATATTTT. It specifies CASIREAGNTIYF.

The CDR3 sequence is CASSGTGIGQPQHF. CDR3 bases: TGTGCCAGCTCCGGGACAGGGATCGGTCAGCCCCAGCATTTT. The chain carries TRBV18 and TRBJ1-5, with TRBD1 matching over 9 bases. The V gene's germline CDR1 is KGHSH and CDR2 LQKENI. The CDR3 runs 14 residues. With 6 bases clipped from V and 6 bases from J, the junction kept 6 bases outside the gene matches.

The V and J genes are TRBV11-2 and TRBJ1-2; tentatively, D is TRBD1 (6 bases). CDR1 is SGHAT and CDR2 is FQNNGV in the germline V gene. The CDR3 contains 14 residues. Trimming shortened V by 3 bases and J by 2 bases, and 10 bases separated the two germline ends. CDR3 loop: CASSFETGNYGYTF. DNA for the CDR3: TGTGCCAGCAGCTTTGAGACAGGAAACTATGGCTACACCTTC. The whole variable domain, filled in from reference TRBV11-2 and TRBJ1-2, reads EAGVAQSPRYKIIEKRQSVAFWCNPISGHATLYWYQQILGQGPKLLIQFQNNGVVDDSQLPKDRFSAERLKGVDSTLKIQPAKLEDSAVYLCASSFETGNYGYTFGSGTRLTVV.

This chain connects TRBV29-1 to TRBJ1-1; D uncertain. Germline-derived CDR1 and CDR2 are SQVTM and ANQGSEA. V lost 7 bases to trimming and J lost 10 bases, with 25 bases between them. The CDR3 is 14 amino acids. The CDR3 coding sequence is TGCAGCGCCTGGGAACCGGGATGGGAGTCGGGAGCTTTCTTT. It specifies CSAWEPGWESGAFF.

Notes on this clone: Additional DNA sequences in this sample encode the identical CDR3. The rearrangement joins TRBV5-1 to TRBJ1-1; a weak D match, TRBD1 (6 bases). This CDR3 is 15 amino acids long. Germline V gives CDR1 SGHRS, CDR2 YFSETQ. V was cut by 0 bases and J by 0 bases, with 9 bases left in between. The CDR3 DNA is TGCGCCAGCAGCTTGGTCCAGGGGATGAACACTGAAGCTTTCTTT. Translated: CASSLVQGMNTEAFF.

V and J are TRBV6-5 and TRBJ1-1; no firm D call. V was trimmed by 0 bases and J by 6 bases, leaving 11 bases between them. This CDR3 contains 14 residues. Per the germline V gene, CDR1 is MNHEY and CDR2 is SVGAGI. The CDR3 is CASSYSTSSPEAFF. The CDR3 DNA follows: TGTGCCAGCAGTTACTCGACAAGTTCCCCTGAAGCTTTCTTT.

The rearrangement links TRBV5-1 to TRBJ2-1; 10 bases align to TRBD1. Trimming cost V 3 bases and J 4 bases; bases outside gene matches: 4. Germline V gives CDR1 SGHRS, CDR2 YFSETQ. This CDR3 has 15 amino acids. The CDR3 DNA follows: TGCGCCAGCAGCTGGGGACAGGGGCTGTACAATGAGCAGTTCTTC. The encoded protein is CASSWGQGLYNEQFF.

This clone was observed a few times. The chain uses TRBV5-6 and TRBJ2-5, with 15 bases aligning to TRBD2. The CDR3 loop spans 18 amino acids. The junction had 7 bases not matched to a gene; V was cut back by 2 bases and J by 2 bases. Germline V gene sequence: CDR1 SGHDT, CDR2 YYEEEE. CDR3 sequence (DNA): TGTGCCAGCAGCTTCGGACTAGCGGGGGGGCGATATCAAGAGACCCAGTACTTC. Amino acids: CASSFGLAGGRYQETQYF.

The chain joins TRBV10-3 to TRBJ1-5; D uncertain. Trimming took off 11 bases at V and 5 bases at J, with 7 bases between the two ends. The germline gives CDR1 ENHRY, CDR2 SYGVKD. This CDR3 has 10 amino acids. The CDR3: CAVGDQPQHF. The CDR3 region has the DNA TGTGCCGTCGGAGATCAGCCCCAGCATTTT.

Written as DNA, the CDR3 is TGTGCCAGCAGGAATCAGGGGTCAGGCTACCAGCCCCAGCATTTT. It specifies CASRNQGSGYQPQHF. The J gene is TRBJ1-5, the V gene TRBV21-1; the D segment call TRBD1 is taken from the table without a DNA check. TRBV21-1 is reported as a pseudogene. This CDR3 contains 15 residues.

This clone was observed a few times. The chain recombines TRBV13 with TRBJ2-7; D is unresolved. CDR3 size: 12 residues. V was clipped by 4 bases and J by 3 bases, with 7 bases between them. Germline CDR1 and CDR2: PRHDT and FYEKMQ (reference sequence). In nucleotides, the CDR3 is TGTGCCAGCAGCTCTAACAGCTACGAGCAGTACTTC. It encodes CASSSNSYEQYF. The variable domain in full, completed from reference TRBV13 and TRBJ2-7, reads AAGVIQSPRHLIKEKRETATLKCYPIPRHDTVYWYQQGPGQDPQFLISFYEKMQSDKGSIPDRFSAQQFSDYHSELNMSSLELGDSALYFCASSSNSYEQYFGPGTRLTVT.